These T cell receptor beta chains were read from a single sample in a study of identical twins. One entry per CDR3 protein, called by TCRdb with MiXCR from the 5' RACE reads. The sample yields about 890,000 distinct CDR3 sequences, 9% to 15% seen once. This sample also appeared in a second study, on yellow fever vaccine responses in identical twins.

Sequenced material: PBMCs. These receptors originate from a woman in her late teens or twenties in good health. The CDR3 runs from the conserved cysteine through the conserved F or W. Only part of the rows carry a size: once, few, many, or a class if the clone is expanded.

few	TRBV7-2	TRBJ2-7	CASSLRGAGQDCEQYF
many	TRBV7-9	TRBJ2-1	CASSSPTSGPYNEQFF
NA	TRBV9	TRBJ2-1	CASSPGLQNSYNEQFF
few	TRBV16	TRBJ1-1	CASSQFTGGLNTEAFF
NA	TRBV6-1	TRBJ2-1	CASRTSGGVNEQFF
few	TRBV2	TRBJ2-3	CASSEWGTSTDTQYF
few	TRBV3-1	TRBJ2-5	CASSQRATVQETQYF
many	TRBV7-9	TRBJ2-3	CASSRWGSSTDTQYF
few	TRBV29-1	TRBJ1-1	CSVHRRLNTEAFF
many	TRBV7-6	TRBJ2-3	CASSLSGGYTDTQYF
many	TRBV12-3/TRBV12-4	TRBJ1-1	CASSLKGRTEAFF
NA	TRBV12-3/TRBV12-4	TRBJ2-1	CASTSGTSGRGSNEQFF
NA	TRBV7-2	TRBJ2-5	CASSGTRLSGETQYF
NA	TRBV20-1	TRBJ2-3	CSAEGVSDTQYF